This TCR beta chain was sequenced for a study of blood T cell repertoires in COVID-19. At the level of the study: Spain, Italy and the United States supplied samples that represented acute and convalescent COVID-19. The cDNA or gDNA used as material had been derived from T cells, B-cell-depleted T cells, or PBMCs.

CDR1 and CDR2 from the germline V gene are SGHDN and FVKESK. The CDR3 spans 16 residues. J was trimmed by 0 bases and V by 0 bases; bases with no gene match: 4. In the original analysis: Reference gene primers were amplified, and this amplification served to estimate nucleated cell counts. Sequencing was performed with immunoSEQ multiplex PCR; in TCRdb, only in-frame clones are kept and a portion is missing. V and J calls and clone size are those listed in that table; D and trimming were worked out from the DNA. The sample shows tens of thousands of clones, 85% to 90% of them seen only once. Input material: peripheral blood. This TCR came from a human donor in a cohort sampled during active COVID-19. This chain uses TRBV14 with TRBJ2-7, with 8 bases lining up with TRBD1. The CDR3 DNA is TGTGCCAGCAGCCAAGACAGGGGGCTTTTCTCCTACGAGCAGTACTTC. Encoded protein: CASSQDRGLFSYEQYF.